Below are 24 T cell receptor beta chains sequenced from a single sample in a study of T cells in Graves' hyperthyroidism and ophthalmopathy. From RNA transcripts, TCR beta CDR3 regions were amplified. RT-PCR in the first round (using the HTBI primer set) targeted the TCR CDR3. One entry per CDR3 protein, called by TCRdb with MiXCR from the multiplex PCR reads. This table holds around 300,000 distinct CDR3 sequences, more than 11% found once. Sequenced material: blood. The receptors were gathered from a woman in her twenties or thirties with Graves' hyperthyroidism.

This clonotype was detected many times. The V call is TRBV28, the J call TRBJ2-7; no reliable D call. With 1 base removed from V and 3 bases from J, the gap between germline ends came to 10 bases. Germline CDR1 MDHEN, CDR2 SYDVKM. The CDR3 runs 14 residues. For the CDR3, the DNA is TGTGCCAGCAGTTTATCCCAGTCGGGCTACGAGCAGTACTTC. As protein: CASSLSQSGYEQYF.

This clonotype was seen a few times. This chain connects TRBV7-2 to TRBJ2-7; unclear D gene. The CDR3 loop spans 12 amino acids. Germline V CDR1 and CDR2: SGHTA, FQGNSA. Trimming took 6 bases from V and 7 from J, leaving 13 bases between them. The CDR3 DNA is TGTGCCAGCAGGCCGATAGGTGGGGAGCAGTACTTC. This encodes CASRPIGGEQYF.

This rearrangement joins TRBV7-2 to TRBJ2-1, with D possibly being TRBD1 (6 bases). Germline CDR1 reads SGHTA; CDR2 reads FQGNSA. The V end was cut by 5 bases, the J end by 5 bases, with 25 bases between. This CDR3 region has 18 residues. CDR3 amino acids: CASSVRTVPYPGHNEQFF. In DNA form, the CDR3 reads TGTGCCAGCAGCGTCAGGACAGTTCCATACCCTGGTCACAATGAGCAGTTCTTC.

This clonotype was seen ten or more times. The gene calls are TRBV15 and TRBJ2-7, with D tentatively TRBD2 (6 bases). The V and J ends lost 4 bases and 4 bases respectively, with 17 bases between them. CDR1 and CDR2 from the germline V gene are LNHNV and YYDKDF (reference sequence). CDR3 length equals 15 residues. CDR3 residues: CATSTGGGSLYEQYF. The CDR3 DNA follows: TGTGCCACCAGCACCGGTGGGGGGAGCCTTTACGAGCAGTACTTC.

This clonotype was observed a few times. The rearrangement uses TRBV20-1 and TRBJ2-7; 7 bases agree with TRBD2. CDR3 size: 15 residues. Unmatched junction bases numbered 12, after V lost 0 bases and J lost 7 bases. Per the germline V gene, CDR1 is DFQATT and CDR2 is SNEGSKA (reference sequence). The DNA for the CDR3 is TGCAGTGCTAGAGATCGTCGGGAGGCCCTCAGGGAGCAGTACTTC. As protein: CSARDRREALREQYF.

This clonotype was counted ten times or more. The V call is TRBV29-1, the J call TRBJ2-3; no reliable D call. The V end was cut by 4 bases, the J end by 1 base, with 12 bases between. Germline V gene sequence: CDR1 SQVTM, CDR2 ANQGSEA. This CDR3 is built from 14 residues. CDR3 amino acids: CSVGHERRTDTQYF. CDR3 sequence (DNA): TGCAGCGTTGGTCATGAGCGACGCACAGATACGCAGTATTTT.

This clonotype was picked up a small number of times. The rearrangement links TRBV29-1 to TRBJ2-7; 9 positions agree with TRBD2. The CDR3 is made up of 13 amino acids. The germline V gene encodes CDR1 SQVTM and CDR2 ANQGSEA. Losses at the gene ends were 4 bases for V and 1 base for J; bases not matched to a gene: 2. CDR3 sequence (DNA): TGCAGCGTTGTACTAGCGGGTTCCTACGAGCAGTACTTC. Amino acid sequence: CSVVLAGSYEQYF.

This clonotype was counted many times. The chain joins TRBV20-1 to TRBJ1-1; possibly TRBD1 for D (6 bases). V lost 0 bases to trimming and J lost 4 bases, with 15 bases between them. This CDR3 has 15 residues. The germline CDR1 and CDR2 sequences are DFQATT and SNEGSKA (reference sequence). CDR3 region: CSARDPNRGFTEAFF. In DNA, the CDR3 is TGCAGTGCTAGAGACCCTAATAGGGGGTTCACTGAAGCTTTCTTT.

This clonotype has at least ten counts. The rearrangement uses TRBV5-1 and TRBJ1-1, with D possibly being TRBD1 (6 bases). V lost 4 bases, J lost 1 base, and 11 bases lay in between. Germline CDR1 reads SGHRS; CDR2 reads YFSETQ. This CDR3 has 14 residues. The CDR3 sequence: CASSRQASNTEAFF. The CDR3 nucleotides read TGCGCCAGCAGCCGACAGGCGTCGAACACTGAAGCTTTCTTT.

The table lists this clonotype with a few counts. A clone one base away is much larger, so this may be a read error. The J gene is TRBJ2-1, the V gene TRBV6-1, with unresolved D. The CDR3 runs 14 residues. CDR1 MNHNS and CDR2 SASEGT come from the germline V gene. V was trimmed by 4 bases and J by 0 bases, leaving 7 bases between them. CDR3 DNA sequence: TGTGCCAGCAGTGGGCAGAGCTCCTACAATGAGCAGTTCTTC. Translation gives CASSGQSSYNEQFF.

The chain joins TRBV20-1 to TRBJ1-2; 10 bases agree with TRBD1. Germline values: CDR1 DFQATT, CDR2 SNEGSKA (reference sequence). Trimming took 3 bases from V and 3 from J; bases not matched to a gene: 7. The CDR3 is made up of 15 amino acids. The CDR3 DNA reads TGCAGTGCTAGGGCGGTTGGACAGGGGGACTATGGCTACACCTTC. This translates into CSARAVGQGDYGYTF.

The chain links TRBV10-2 to TRBJ2-5; D is possibly TRBD2 (6 bases). CDR3 length equals 12 residues. V dropped 5 bases and J dropped 5 bases, with 9 bases sitting between them. Germline V CDR1 and CDR2: WSHSY, SAAADI. For the CDR3, the DNA is TGCGCCAGCAGTAGCGCGGGGGAGACCCAGTACTTC. Protein: CASSSAGETQYF.

This clonotype showed up many times. The J gene is TRBJ2-3, the V gene TRBV29-1; D possibly corresponds to TRBD2 (5 bases). The V end lost 1 base, the J end lost 4 bases, and 9 bases lay between the germline ends. Germline V gene lookup returns CDR1 SQVTM and CDR2 ANQGSEA. The CDR3 consists of 13 residues. CDR3 protein: CSVEVVGADTQYF. The CDR3 region has the DNA TGCAGCGTTGAAGTAGTCGGGGCAGATACGCAGTATTTT.

This clonotype has at least ten counts. This rearrangement joins TRBV28 to TRBJ2-7; D call uncertain. Germline V gene data show CDR1 as MDHEN and CDR2 as SYDVKM. The CDR3 is made up of 12 amino acids. V lost 6 bases, J lost 3 bases, and 9 bases lay in between. The CDR3 bases are TGTGCCAGCAGAGGAACAGACTACGAGCAGTACTTC. Translated, it gives CASRGTDYEQYF. The variable domain in full, completed from reference TRBV28 and TRBJ2-7, reads DVKVTQSSRYLVKRTGEKVFLECVQDMDHENMFWYRQDPGLGLRLIYFSYDVKMKEKGDIPEGYSVSREKKERFSLILESASTNQTSMYLCASRGTDYEQYFGPGTRLTVT.

This clonotype was seen at least ten times. The chain employs TRBV28 and TRBJ2-7, with D tentatively TRBD2 (6 bases). Germline values: CDR1 MDHEN, CDR2 SYDVKM. V lost 7 bases and J lost 4, with 26 bases in between. The CDR3 consists of 17 residues. CDR3: CASNCVTHRGCFYEQYF. The CDR3 DNA reads as TGTGCCAGCAATTGTGTAACTCACCGGGGGTGTTTTTACGAGCAGTACTTC.

This clonotype was found many times. The chain links TRBV20-1 to TRBJ2-5; D gene uncertain. CDR1 is DFQATT, CDR2 SNEGSKA, per germline (reference sequence). The CDR3 has 12 residues. Trimming stripped 4 bases from V and 2 bases from J, with 8 bases between. CDR3 in DNA: TGCAGTGCTATTTTCCGGCAAGAGACCCAGTACTTC. Translation gives CSAIFRQETQYF.

Many counts were recorded for this clonotype. At one boundary the junction diverges from the germline segment, which might be a read error. This rearrangement joins TRBV6-1 to TRBJ2-3; 10 bases align to TRBD1. This CDR3 contains 16 residues. From germline, CDR1 is MNHNS and CDR2 SASEGT. CDR3 sequence reads: CASSSFRDRGSDTQYF. The CDR3 bases are TGTGCCAGCAGTTCTTTCCGGGACAGGGGATCAGACACGCAGTATTTT.

For this clonotype: A much larger clone lies one base from this, so it may be a read error. The V and J genes are TRBV2 and TRBJ2-2, with D possibly TRBD1 on 6 matching bases. The CDR3 spans 12 residues. In germline, CDR1 is SNHLY, CDR2 FYNNEI. DNA of the CDR3: TGTGCCAGCAAGGGGGAAGACGGGAAGCTGTTTTTT. Its protein product is CASKGEDGKLFF.

This clonotype has ten or more counts. This chain joins TRBV28 and TRBJ1-3; D possibly corresponds to TRBD1 (6 bases). Germline V gene lookup returns CDR1 MDHEN and CDR2 SYDVKM. V lost 5 bases, J lost 0 bases, and 17 bases lay in between. The CDR3 length is 17 residues. The CDR3 reads CASSPTPGQSSGNTIYF. DNA for the CDR3: TGTGCCAGCAGTCCAACCCCGGGACAAAGCTCTGGAAACACCATATATTTT.

The J gene is TRBJ1-5, the V gene TRBV28; D is unresolved. The CDR3 is 13 residues long. CDR1 MDHEN and CDR2 SYDVKM come from the germline V gene. V lost 3 bases to trimming and J lost 9 bases, with 12 bases between them. The CDR3 reads CASSLAALGPQHF. The CDR3 nucleotides are TGTGCCAGCAGTTTGGCGGCCCTGGGGCCCCAGCATTTT.

This chain links TRBV6-5 with TRBJ2-2; D possibly corresponds to TRBD1 (5 bases). Trimming took off 2 bases at V and 3 bases at J, with 10 bases between the two ends. The CDR3 sequence is 15 residues long. CDR1 is MNHEY and CDR2 is SVGAGI in the germline V gene. CDR3 bases: TGTGCCAGCAGTTACCTTGGGGCAGACACCGGGGAGCTGTTTTTT. Its protein product is CASSYLGADTGELFF.

This clonotype was recorded at least ten times. The chain has TRBV2 and TRBJ2-3, with 7 bases identical to TRBD2. The CDR3 runs 16 residues. Germline V CDR1 and CDR2: SNHLY, FYNNEI. V lost 6 bases, J lost 6 bases, and 15 bases stayed unmatched. The CDR3 loop reads CASRASLAERADTQYF. The CDR3 DNA reads TGTGCCAGCAGAGCCTCCCTAGCGGAGAGAGCCGATACGCAGTATTTT.

The chain joins TRBV19 to TRBJ1-4; 8 bases line up with TRBD1. The CDR3 runs 15 residues. Germline-derived CDR1 and CDR2 are LNHDA and SQIVND (reference sequence). The trim removed 4 bases at V and 6 bases at J, leaving 7 bases unmatched. The chain's CDR3 is CASSTWTGSHEKLFF. The CDR3 bases are TGTGCCAGTAGTACATGGACAGGGAGTCATGAAAAACTGTTTTTT.

The CDR3 sequence is CASQKWTVNNQPQHF. CDR3 DNA: TGTGCCAGTCAGAAGTGGACGGTCAACAATCAGCCCCAGCATTTT. The chain couples TRBV6-2 or TRBV6-3 to TRBJ1-5; D unclear. V shed 9 bases and J shed 3 bases, with 18 bases lying between them. In germline, CDR1 is MNHEY, CDR2 SVGEGT. CDR3 length: 15 residues.